A selection of T cell receptor beta chains follows, all from one sample in a study of radiotherapy plus CTLA-4 blockade in lung cancer. Here immunoSEQ multiplex PCR was the method, and the copy in TCRdb shows in-frame clones only, minus some. The sample has some 110,000 clones, about four fifths seen once. The sequences come from peripheral blood, collected from a patient treated with radiotherapy plus ipilimumab. The receptors originated from a human donor with non-small cell lung cancer that progressed on radiotherapy plus ipilimumab. Some clones in this sample may be carry-over from other donors' samples. Both conserved end residues are part of each CDR3. The D gene is left open where the match is weak.

TRBJ2-7 | TRBV7-2 | TRBD1 | CASSYPTGSSYEQYF | TGTGCCAGCAGTTACCCGACAGGGAGCTCCTACGAGCAGTACTTC
TRBJ1-5 | TRBV2 | - | CASSPQGGSGQPQHF | TGTGCCAGCAGCCCCCAGGGTGGGAGTGGGCAGCCCCAGCATTTT
TRBJ2-7 | TRBV11-2 | TRBD1 | CASSSDRDRGFKKYF | TGTGCCAGCAGCTCAGACCGGGACAGGGGGTTTAAAAAGTACTTC
TRBJ2-3 | TRBV4-3 | TRBD1 | CASSQSRGTDTQYF | TGCGCCAGCAGCCAATCCAGGGGGACGGATACGCAGTATTTT
TRBJ2-2 | TRBV19 | - | CASSIVSGAGELFF | TGTGCCAGTAGTATAGTTTCCGGCGCCGGGGAGCTGTTTTTT
TRBJ1-2 | TRBV5-4 | - | CASSLNRFGYTF | TGTGCCAGCAGCTTAAATCGTTTCGGCTACACCTTC
TRBJ2-1 | TRBV19 | - | CASSISPQSSYNEQFF | TGTGCCAGTAGTATAAGCCCCCAGAGCTCCTACAATGAGCAGTTCTTC
TRBJ2-2 | TRBV5-1 | - | CASSLDLRKNTGELFF | TGCGCCAGCAGCTTGGATTTGAGAAAGAACACCGGGGAGCTGTTTTTT
TRBJ1-1 | TRBV7-2 | TRBD1 | CASSLWGQLTEAFF | TGTGCCAGCAGCTTATGGGGACAGTTAACTGAAGCTTTCTTT
TRBJ1-6 | TRBV6-5 | TRBD1 | CASSYADRGYSPLHF | TGTGCCAGCAGTTACGCAGACAGGGGGTATTCACCCCTCCACTTT
TRBJ1-2 | TRBV6-5 | TRBD1 | CASIIWDRVDYGYTF | TGTGCCAGCATCATTTGGGACAGGGTAGACTATGGCTACACCTTC
TRBJ2-7 | TRBV19 | - | CASSREEYEQYF | TGTGCCAGTAGTAGGGAAGAGTACGAGCAGTACTTC
TRBJ2-1 | TRBV13 | - | CASSLYTSYNEQFF | TGTGCCAGCAGCTTATACACGTCCTACAATGAGCAGTTCTTC
TRBJ2-5 | TRBV27 | - | CASSIVSSQETQYF | TGTGCCAGCAGCATCGTCAGCAGTCAAGAGACCCAGTACTTC